This T cell receptor beta chain was captured by sequencing in a study of T cells expressing NK-cell markers. Background on the study: The eight sequenced donors comprised seven who were HCMV-seropositive and one who was seronegative. Notes on the study in general: Among several donors, these clonotypes also ranked first in the CD3+CD56-NKG2C+ fraction. As a fraction of CD8+ T cells, dominant NKG2C+ clonotypes reached roughly 1.0-7.0% in six donors.

No DNA is given; TCRdb re-called the 5' RACE reads and lists each CDR3 protein once. Its table lists 200,000 to 300,000 distinct CDR3 sequences. Notes on this clonotype: Its cognate antigen is unknown.

Sequencing was performed on blood T cells: a sorted CD56 or NKG2C T cell subset, CD4+ or CD8+ T cells, or bulk PBMC T cells (not recorded which). The sequence was collected from a man younger than 30 in good health.

The CDR3 region is CASSPRNMGHALNNEQFF. The chain is built from TRBV18 and TRBJ2-1; checking the TCRdb D call of TRBD1 is not possible without DNA. Germline CDR1 KGHSH, CDR2 LQKENI. There are 18 residues in the CDR3.